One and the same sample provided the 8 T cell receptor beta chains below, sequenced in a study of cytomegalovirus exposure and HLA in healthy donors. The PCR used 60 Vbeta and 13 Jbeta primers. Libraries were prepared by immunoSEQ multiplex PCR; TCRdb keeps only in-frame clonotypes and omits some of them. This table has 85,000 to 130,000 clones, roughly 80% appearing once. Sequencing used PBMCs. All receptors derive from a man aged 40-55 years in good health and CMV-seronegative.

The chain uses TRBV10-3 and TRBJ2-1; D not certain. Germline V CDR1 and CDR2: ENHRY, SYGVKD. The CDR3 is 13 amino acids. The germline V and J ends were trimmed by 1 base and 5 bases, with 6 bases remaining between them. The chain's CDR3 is CAISEYSDNEQFF. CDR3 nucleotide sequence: TGTGCCATCAGTGAGTATTCGGACAATGAGCAGTTCTTC.

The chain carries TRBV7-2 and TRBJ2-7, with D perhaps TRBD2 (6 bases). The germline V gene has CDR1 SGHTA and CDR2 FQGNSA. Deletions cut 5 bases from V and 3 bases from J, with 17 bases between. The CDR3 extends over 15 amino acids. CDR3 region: CASSRDGQGGYEQYF. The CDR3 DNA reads TGTGCCAGCAGCCGAGATGGGCAGGGAGGCTACGAGCAGTACTTC.

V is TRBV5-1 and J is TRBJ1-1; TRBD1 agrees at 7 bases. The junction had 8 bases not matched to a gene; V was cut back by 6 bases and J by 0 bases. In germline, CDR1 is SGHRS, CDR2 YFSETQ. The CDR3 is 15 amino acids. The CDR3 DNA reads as TGCGCCAGCACCCCAAACAGGGGCATGAACACTGAAGCTTTCTTT. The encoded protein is CASTPNRGMNTEAFF.

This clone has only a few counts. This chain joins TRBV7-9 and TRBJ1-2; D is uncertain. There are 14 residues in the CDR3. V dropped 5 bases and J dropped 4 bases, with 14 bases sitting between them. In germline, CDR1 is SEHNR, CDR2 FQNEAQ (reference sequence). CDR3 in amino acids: CASSDPHSPYGYTF. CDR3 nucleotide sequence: TGTGCCAGCAGCGACCCCCACAGCCCCTATGGCTACACCTTC.

The CDR3 DNA reads TGTGCCAGTACTGAGGGAAGGGTTAGGAATCAGCCCCAGCATTTT. It encodes CASTEGRVRNQPQHF. J is TRBJ1-5 and V is TRBV19; D remains ambiguous. Germline V gene lookup returns CDR1 LNHDA and CDR2 SQIVND (reference sequence). Trimming removed 7 bases at V and 4 bases at J, with 17 bases between. The CDR3 is 15 amino acids.

The CDR3 DNA is TGTGCCAGCCGCTTCTGGGGGCCCTCCTACGAGCAGTACTTC. It yields the protein CASRFWGPSYEQYF. The genes are TRBV2 and TRBJ2-7; the D gene is possibly TRBD1 (6 bases). The V gene lost 8 bases and the J gene lost 0 bases, with 14 bases spanning the gap. This CDR3 has 14 residues. Germline V lookup: CDR1 SNHLY, CDR2 FYNNEI.

CDR3 sequence (DNA): TGCAGCGTTATTTGGGGGGGAATCTATGGCTACACCTTC. Translation gives CSVIWGGIYGYTF. This chain links TRBV29-1 with TRBJ1-2; D is possibly TRBD1 (5 bases). The germline V gene has CDR1 SQVTM and CDR2 ANQGSEA. Deletions cut 5 bases from V and 4 bases from J, with 14 bases between. This CDR3 is 13 amino acids long.

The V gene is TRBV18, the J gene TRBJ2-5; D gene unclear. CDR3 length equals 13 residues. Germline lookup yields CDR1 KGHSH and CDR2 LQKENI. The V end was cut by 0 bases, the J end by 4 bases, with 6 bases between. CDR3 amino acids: CASSPPGAETQYF. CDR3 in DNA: TGTGCCAGCTCACCACCTGGAGCAGAGACCCAGTACTTC. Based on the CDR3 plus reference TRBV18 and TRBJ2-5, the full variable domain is NAGVMQNPRHLVRRRGQEARLRCSPMKGHSHVYWYRQLPEEGLKFMVYLQKENIIDESGMPKERFSAEFPKEGPSILRIQQVVRGDSAAYFCASSPPGAETQYFGPGTRLLVL.